This TCR beta chain was documented in a study of blood T cell repertoires in COVID-19 (dated by TCRdb to 2019 to 2021). About the investigation overall: Samples covering the acute and convalescent phases of COVID-19 were provided by collaborators in the United States, Italy and Spain. Nearly every sample came with metadata listing a de-identified subject ID, COVID-19 status, age in years and sex. The repertoires were released in a freely available public database intended as a resource for research on the immune response to SARS-CoV-2. Samples came from the ongoing ImmuneRACE study (first 160 participants) plus 1,254 subjects from 6 global collaborators. The material from the prospective study consisted of cDNA or gDNA derived from T cells, B-cell-depleted T cells, or PBMCs. Where available, HLA class I and class II types were obtained from metadata supplied by the sample provider rather than from assay-based typing. Subjects who had been exposed to COVID-19, were actively infected with it, or had recovered from it provided the deeply sampled blood TCRbeta repertoires that made up the dataset. Results and caveats for the whole study, not just this receptor: The amount of clinical and demographic metadata varied by source and participant and was provided uncurated.

The collaborating institutions used their own protocols to collect whole blood in K2EDTA tubes. Collaborator samples were shipped for TCRbeta analysis as frozen whole blood, isolated PBMCs, or DNA extracted from either sample type. The immunoSEQ Assay, a bias-controlled multiplex PCR, was used to amplify TCRbeta CDR3 regions from genomic DNA. Under the source paper's analysis protocol: Within the assay, amplification of reference gene primers was used to estimate how many nucleated cells each sample contained. Sequence reads were collapsed and filtered to measure the absolute abundance of every unique TCRbeta CDR3 rearrangement. For each sample, productive Simpson clonality was calculated as the square root of Simpson's diversity index over productive rearrangements. TCRdb mirrors the immuneACCESS table, restricted to in-frame sequences. Some clones are absent from its copies; in checked studies, under half trace to an unresolved V gene, and the reason for the others is unknown. The V and J calls and clone size were taken over from that table, and D and trimming were inferred from the DNA. This sample has around 450,000 clones in its table, and around nine tenths of those were observed once. Around 4.5% of the sample rests with the top ten.

Comment on this clone: The target of this receptor is not known. It has no much larger one-base neighbor in the sample; base qualities were not kept.

The CDR3 spans 13 residues, from the cysteine through the phenylalanine. Left in the record is the CDR3 DNA by itself, 39 bases read in frame from the first base. From a lookup of the germline V gene, CDR1 and CDR2 are SGHRS and YFSETQ. Recombination connected TRBV5-1 to TRBJ1-1; TRBD1 is a weak D gene call, 6 bases matching. Sequencing was done on a sample of peripheral blood. This clonotype was sampled from a woman aged 25 to 39 with acute or convalescent COVID-19. The DNA sequence is TGCGCAAGAAGGGGGATAGGGGTCACTGAAGCTTTCTTT. Its product reads: CARRGIGVTEAFF.